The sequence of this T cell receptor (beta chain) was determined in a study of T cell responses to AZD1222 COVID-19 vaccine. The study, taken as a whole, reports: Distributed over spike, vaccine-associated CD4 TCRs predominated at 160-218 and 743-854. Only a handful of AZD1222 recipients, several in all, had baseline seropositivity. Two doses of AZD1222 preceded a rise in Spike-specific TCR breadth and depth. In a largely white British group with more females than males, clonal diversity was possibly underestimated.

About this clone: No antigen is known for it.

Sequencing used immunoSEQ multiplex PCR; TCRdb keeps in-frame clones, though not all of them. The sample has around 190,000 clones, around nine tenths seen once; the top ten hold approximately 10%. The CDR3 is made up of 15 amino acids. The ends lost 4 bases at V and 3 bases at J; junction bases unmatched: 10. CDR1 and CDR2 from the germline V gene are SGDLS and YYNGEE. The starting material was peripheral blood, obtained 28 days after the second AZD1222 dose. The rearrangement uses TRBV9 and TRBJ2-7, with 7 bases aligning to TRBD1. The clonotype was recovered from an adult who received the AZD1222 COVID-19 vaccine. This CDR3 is CASSPRRGGYYEQYF. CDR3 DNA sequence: TGTGCCAGCAGCCCGAGGAGAGGGGGCTACTACGAGCAGTACTTC.